This entry concerns a single T cell receptor beta chain. This sample was taken from a study of T cells in Graves' hyperthyroidism and ophthalmopathy. With duration under 3 months, ophthalmopathy was active: Clinical Activity Score at least 3, NOSPECS at least 4. In making diagnoses, clinical symptoms, serum thyroxine and TRAb, thyroid ultrasound and orbital computed tomography were all used. Germline V gene data show CDR1 as MNHNS and CDR2 as SASEGT. Between the trimmed V and J ends, which lost 8 bases and 6 bases, there was a span of 13 bases. This CDR3 has 12 residues. Amplification yielded TCR beta CDR3 regions, with RNA transcripts as the source. Researchers ran a first-round RT-PCR on the TCR CDR3 using the HTBI primer set. TCRdb re-derived calls from the multiplex PCR reads in MiXCR, one entry per CDR3 protein. This sample has some 530,000 distinct CDR3 sequences, with about 20% found just once.

Sequenced input: blood. The V and J genes are TRBV6-1 and TRBJ1-1; possibly TRBD1 for D (5 bases). The clonotype comes from a woman aged 65 to 85 with Graves' ophthalmopathy. CDR3 residues: CASCPWGAEAFF. The CDR3 DNA reads as TGTGCCAGCTGCCCTTGGGGGGCTGAAGCTTTCTTT.